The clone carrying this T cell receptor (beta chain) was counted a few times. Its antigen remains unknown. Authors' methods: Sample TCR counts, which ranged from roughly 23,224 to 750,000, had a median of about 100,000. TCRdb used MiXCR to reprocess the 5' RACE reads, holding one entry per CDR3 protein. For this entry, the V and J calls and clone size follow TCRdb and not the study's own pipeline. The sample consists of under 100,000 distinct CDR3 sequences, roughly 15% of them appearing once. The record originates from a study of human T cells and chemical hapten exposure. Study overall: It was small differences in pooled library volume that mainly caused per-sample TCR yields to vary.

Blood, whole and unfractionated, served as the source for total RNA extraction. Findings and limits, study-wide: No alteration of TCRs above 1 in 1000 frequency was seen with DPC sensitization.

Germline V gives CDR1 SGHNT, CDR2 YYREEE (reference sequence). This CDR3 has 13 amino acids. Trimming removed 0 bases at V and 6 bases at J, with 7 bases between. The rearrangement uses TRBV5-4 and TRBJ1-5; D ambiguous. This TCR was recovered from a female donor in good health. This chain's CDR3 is CASSLDRVQPQHF. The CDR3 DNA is TGTGCCAGCAGCTTGGATCGGGTTCAGCCCCAGCATTTT.